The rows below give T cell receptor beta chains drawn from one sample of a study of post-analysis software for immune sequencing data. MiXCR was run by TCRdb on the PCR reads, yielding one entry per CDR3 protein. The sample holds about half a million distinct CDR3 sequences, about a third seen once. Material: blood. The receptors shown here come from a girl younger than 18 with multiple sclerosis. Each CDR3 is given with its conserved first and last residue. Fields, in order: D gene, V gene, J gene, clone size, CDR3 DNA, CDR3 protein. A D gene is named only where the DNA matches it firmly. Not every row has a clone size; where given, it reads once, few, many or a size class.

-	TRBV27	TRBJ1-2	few	TGTGCCAGCAGTTCCGGCCAAGTGTCCTATGGCTACACCTTC	CASSSGQVSYGYTF
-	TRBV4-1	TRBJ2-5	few	TGCGCCAGCAGCCAAGAACAGGGACAAGAGACCCAGTACTTC	CASSQEQGQETQYF
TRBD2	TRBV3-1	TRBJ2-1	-	TGTGCCAGCAGCCCGAATGGACTAGCGGGGGGAAAGAATGAGCAGTTCTTC	CASSPNGLAGGKNEQFF
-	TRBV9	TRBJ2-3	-	TGTGCCAGCAGCGTAGGGGGTTTGGCAGATACGCAGTATTTT	CASSVGGLADTQYF
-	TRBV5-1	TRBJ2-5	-	TGCGCCAGCAGCTTGGCCGGGACCGCCCTAATCGGGGAGACCCAGTACTTC	CASSLAGTALIGETQYF
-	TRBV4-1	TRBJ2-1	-	TGCGCCAGCAGCCCAGGGTACAATGCGCAGTTCTTC	CASSPGYNAQFF
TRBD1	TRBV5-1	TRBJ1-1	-	TGCGCCAGCAGCTTGCTGGACAGGTCCTCGTTGAACACTGAAGCTTTCTTT	CASSLLDRSSLNTEAFF
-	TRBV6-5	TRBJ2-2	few	TGTGCCAGCAGTAGGGGAGAGACCGGGGAGCTGTTTTTT	CASSRGETGELFF
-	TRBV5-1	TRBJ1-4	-	TGCGCCAGCAGCTTGGGGTTACGTCCGGATGAAAAACTGTTTTTT	CASSLGLRPDEKLFF
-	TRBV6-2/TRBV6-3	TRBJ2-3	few	TGTGCCAGCAGTTACCCGCCGGGGGATACGCAGTATTTT	CASSYPPGDTQYF
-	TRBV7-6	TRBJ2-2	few	TGTGCCAGCAGCTCGGGCCTAGCTCCCCTTCTTAACACCGGGGAGCTGTTTTTT	CASSSGLAPLLNTGELFF
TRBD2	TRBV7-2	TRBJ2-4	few	TGTGCCAGCAGCTTAGTTTCCGGGACTAGCGGGGGGTTGAGGAACATTCAGTACTTC	CASSLVSGTSGGLRNIQYF